Below are 5 T cell receptor beta chains sequenced from a single sample in a study of monozygotic twins with inflammatory bowel disease. TCRdb re-called the 5' RACE reads; one entry per CDR3 protein, DNA not given. This listing includes approximately 160,000 distinct CDR3 sequences. Sequencing was performed on blood. Source of these receptors: a human donor with ulcerative colitis or Crohn's disease, or a healthy co-twin of an affected twin (not recorded which).

The V gene is TRBV20-1, the J gene TRBJ2-1; TCRdb lists TRBD2, though no DNA is available to test this call. Germline V gene sequence: CDR1 DFQATT, CDR2 SNEGSKA (reference sequence). CDR3 length equals 17 residues. The CDR3: CSARDLGTSGRRNEQFF.

V and J are TRBV7-9 and TRBJ2-7. Germline V gene data show CDR1 as SEHNR and CDR2 as FQNEAQ (reference sequence). CDR3 length: 15 amino acids. The CDR3 sequence: CASSLAAGFLYEQYF.

This chain joins TRBV6-2 or TRBV6-3 and TRBJ2-3; TCRdb's D call of TRBD2 is untestable without DNA. This CDR3 is built from 17 residues. CDR1 MNHEY and CDR2 SVGEGT come from the germline V gene. The CDR3 sequence is CAGRHGRTSGTRDTQYF.

This chain connects TRBV5-1 to TRBJ2-4. Germline CDR1 reads SGHRS; CDR2 reads YFSETQ. The CDR3 is 14 residues long. The CDR3 reads CASTYGEAKNIQYF.

The rearrangement joins TRBV13 to TRBJ1-1; lacking DNA, the TRBD1 call made by TCRdb goes unchecked. Per germline, CDR1 PRHDT and CDR2 FYEKMQ (reference sequence). The CDR3 totals 13 residues. CDR3 residues: CASSLPGGTEAFF.